This TCR beta chain was recorded in a study of glioma-infiltrating T cells after dendritic cell vaccination. Study as a whole: Dendritic cell vaccination trial patients had either newly diagnosed or recurrent glioblastoma. Autologous tumor lysate was loaded overnight onto monocyte-derived dendritic cells grown about seven days with IL-4 and GM-CSF. Study-level results: Longer survival after dendritic cell vaccination followed higher pretreatment TIL content.

Germline loops: CDR1 MNHNS, CDR2 SASEGT. This CDR3 is built from 13 residues. Trimming pared 6 bases from V and 9 bases from J, leaving 15 bases between. The sample holds one count of this clone. The antigen remains unidentified. Time point described: after dendritic cell vaccination, including at tumor progression/relapse. The PCR used 60 V beta and 13 J beta primers. The repertoire was sequenced with immunoSEQ multiplex PCR; TCRdb's copy has only in-frame clones and lacks some. Of tens of thousands of clones listed, around 85% are singletons. The sequence came from a human donor with glioblastoma. The V and J genes are TRBV6-1 and TRBJ2-1; the D is unclear. This specimen was blood, taken after dendritic cell vaccination. The CDR3 coding sequence is TGTGCCAGCAGATTTGGAGCCTTAGGTGAGCAGTTCTTC. Translation: CASRFGALGEQFF.